The subject of this entry is one T cell receptor beta chain. This specimen comes from a study of blood T cell repertoires in COVID-19. The age range of participants was about 18 to 95 years, with residence in 20 to 25 US areas. The CDR3 contains 16 residues. V trimming: 3 bases; J trimming: 2 bases; junction bases outside the gene matches: 1. In germline, CDR1 is KGHSH, CDR2 LQKENI. The data were produced by immunoSEQ multiplex PCR, yet TCRdb's version contains in-frame clones alone and is incomplete. The repertoire has almost 400,000 clones, roughly 91% of them found once; the top ten carry 1.7%. The material sequenced was PBMCs or T cells enriched from blood (not recorded which). The TCR sequence derives from a woman between 25 and 40 years old who had recovered from COVID-19. The rearrangement links TRBV18 to TRBJ2-1; 13 bases fit TRBD2. The CDR3 region has the DNA TGTGCCAGCTCACCTACTAGCGGGAGGGCCTACAATGAGCAGTTCTTC. This gives the protein CASSPTSGRAYNEQFF.